Below are 2 T cell receptor beta chains sequenced from a single sample in a study of control samples from healthy donors and cancer patients. Sequencing was performed with immunoSEQ multiplex PCR; in TCRdb, only in-frame clones are kept and a portion is missing. The sample records tens of thousands of clones, approximately 86% being singletons. Sequencing used blood. The receptor set was obtained from a man under 40 in good health.

The rearrangement uses TRBV30 and TRBJ1-1; D gene uncertain. The CDR3 is made up of 12 amino acids. V lost 2 bases to trimming and J lost 3 bases, with 7 bases between them. CDR1 GTSNPN and CDR2 SVGIG come from the germline V gene (reference sequence). CDR3 sequence reads: CAWSRTYTEAFF. Here the CDR3 DNA reads TGTGCCTGGAGTCGAACATACACTGAAGCTTTCTTT.

This clone occurred once. This chain connects TRBV3-1 (or the pseudogene TRBV3-2) to TRBJ1-5; the D is unclear. V was trimmed by 1 base and J by 2 bases, leaving 9 bases between them. The germline V gene encodes CDR1 LGHDT and CDR2 YNNKEL (reference sequence). The CDR3 runs to 15 residues. Here the CDR3 DNA reads TGTGCCAGCAGCCAAGGGCGTCTGGGCAATCAGCCCCAGCATTTT. It encodes CASSQGRLGNQPQHF.